Listed below are T cell receptor beta chains from one sample, sequenced in a study of T-cell reconstitution after alpha-beta-depleted transplantation in children. One entry per CDR3 protein, called by TCRdb with MiXCR from the PCR reads. This table has several thousand distinct CDR3 sequences, approximately 16% appearing once. This specimen was PBMCs, mostly from graft donor cells, taken 60 days after TCRalphabeta/CD19-depleted stem cell transplant. The source of these receptors is a male patient between 5 and 17 years old who had a stem cell transplant for acute myeloid leukemia, so the T cells may come from the graft donor. Each CDR3 is given with its conserved first and last residue. The D gene is left open where the match is weak. Rows give clone size only sometimes, using once, few, many, or a class for an expanded clone.

D: .
J: TRBJ2-7
size: medium-sized
V: TRBV20-1
CDR3: CSAGQSSYEQYF
DNA: TGCAGTGCTGGGCAGAGCTCCTACGAGCAGTACTTC

D: .
J: TRBJ1-2
size: medium-sized
V: TRBV12-3/TRBV12-4
CDR3: CASQRGLNYGYTF
DNA: TGTGCCAGCCAGCGGGGCCTTAACTATGGCTACACCTTC

D: TRBD1
J: TRBJ1-2
size: few
V: TRBV29-1
CDR3: CSLWTGSLGGTF
DNA: TGCAGCCTGTGGACAGGAAGCTTAGGGGGCACCTTC

D: TRBD2
J: TRBJ2-1
size: medium-sized
V: TRBV12-3/TRBV12-4
CDR3: CASSTRTSGRSEQFF
DNA: TGTGCCAGCAGTACCCGGACTAGCGGGAGGTCGGAGCAGTTCTTC

D: TRBD1
J: TRBJ2-7
size: medium-sized
V: TRBV7-9
CDR3: CASSSSDRGTYEQYF
DNA: TGTGCCAGCAGCTCGAGCGACAGGGGGACCTACGAGCAGTACTTC

D: .
J: TRBJ2-1
size: .
V: TRBV11-3
CDR3: CASSLPGEYNEQFF
DNA: TGTGCCAGCAGCTTACCGGGGGAATACAATGAGCAGTTCTTC

D: TRBD1
J: TRBJ2-1
size: .
V: TRBV10-3
CDR3: CATQGQEGYNEQFF
DNA: TGTGCCACCCAGGGACAGGAAGGGTACAATGAGCAGTTCTTC

D: .
J: TRBJ1-1
size: .
V: TRBV7-8
CDR3: CASSPRVGSNTEAFF
DNA: TGTGCCAGCAGCCCCCGCGTAGGTTCGAACACTGAAGCTTTCTTT

D: TRBD2
J: TRBJ2-2
size: .
V: TRBV9
CDR3: CASSVVAGGHRELFF
DNA: TGTGCCAGCAGCGTAGTAGCGGGAGGGCACCGGGAGCTGTTTTTT

D: .
J: TRBJ1-3
size: medium-sized
V: TRBV9
CDR3: CASSPGAFSGNTIYF
DNA: TGTGCCAGCAGCCCAGGGGCCTTCTCTGGAAACACCATATATTTT

D: TRBD1
J: TRBJ2-5
size: .
V: TRBV5-1
CDR3: CASSSGTGTGPDNGAQYF
DNA: TGCGCCAGCAGCTCTGGCACCGGGACAGGGCCTGATAACGGGGCCCAGTACTTC

D: .
J: TRBJ1-1
size: .
V: TRBV20-1
CDR3: CSARRQINTEAFF
DNA: TGCAGTGCTAGAAGGCAGATCAACACTGAAGCTTTCTTT

D: .
J: TRBJ2-1
size: medium-sized
V: TRBV10-3
CDR3: CAISEAGSSNEQFF
DNA: TGTGCCATCAGTGAGGCGGGGAGCTCCAATGAGCAGTTCTTC

D: TRBD2
J: TRBJ2-1
size: medium-sized
V: TRBV10-2
CDR3: CASSGLAGSYNEQFF
DNA: TGCGCCAGCAGTGGACTAGCGGGTTCCTACAATGAGCAGTTCTTC

D: .
J: TRBJ1-2
size: medium-sized
V: TRBV5-1
CDR3: CASSPMGQQGYTF
DNA: TGCGCCAGCAGCCCCATGGGGCAGCAGGGCTACACCTTC

D: TRBD2
J: TRBJ2-1
size: .
V: TRBV7-3
CDR3: CASSLTTSTYNEQFF
DNA: TGTGCCAGCAGCCTCACGACTAGCACATACAATGAGCAGTTCTTC

D: TRBD1
J: TRBJ1-5
size: medium-sized
V: TRBV20-1
CDR3: CSASTQVGQGGNQPQHF
DNA: TGCAGTGCTAGTACGCAAGTCGGGCAGGGGGGCAATCAGCCCCAGCATTTT

D: .
J: TRBJ2-1
size: .
V: TRBV10-3
CDR3: CAIRRTGDTLGEQFF
DNA: TGTGCCATCAGGCGGACGGGGGATACATTGGGTGAGCAGTTCTTC

D: .
J: TRBJ1-1
size: few
V: TRBV15
CDR3: CATSPPRGQVGSEAFF
DNA: TGTGCCACCAGCCCCCCCCGGGGCCAAGTAGGATCTGAAGCTTTCTTT

D: .
J: TRBJ1-4
size: medium-sized
V: TRBV29-1
CDR3: CSVEDGFEKLFF
DNA: TGCAGCGTTGAAGATGGGTTCGAAAAACTGTTTTTT

D: .
J: TRBJ2-5
size: few
V: TRBV15
CDR3: CATRPLPVEETQYF
DNA: TGTGCCACCCGCCCCCTCCCAGTGGAAGAGACCCAGTACTTC

D: .
J: TRBJ2-5
size: medium-sized
V: TRBV5-4
CDR3: CASSSATEETQYF
DNA: TGTGCCAGCAGCTCAGCTACAGAAGAGACCCAGTACTTC

D: .
J: TRBJ2-7
size: few
V: TRBV11-2
CDR3: CASTPPNGDEQYF
DNA: TGTGCCAGCACTCCCCCTAATGGGGACGAGCAGTACTTC

D: .
J: TRBJ2-5
size: medium-sized
V: TRBV7-9
CDR3: CASSFYETQYF
DNA: TGTGCCAGCAGCTTTTATGAGACCCAGTACTTC

D: .
J: TRBJ1-4
size: medium-sized
V: TRBV12-3/TRBV12-4
CDR3: CASSENPATNEKLFF
DNA: TGTGCCAGCAGTGAGAACCCAGCAACTAATGAAAAACTGTTTTTT

D: .
J: TRBJ1-4
size: medium-sized
V: TRBV6-1
CDR3: CASSDWGTNEKLFF
DNA: TGTGCCAGCAGCGACTGGGGAACTAATGAAAAACTGTTTTTT

D: .
J: TRBJ2-5
size: .
V: TRBV12-3/TRBV12-4
CDR3: CASKGGGTQYF
DNA: TGTGCCAGCAAGGGAGGCGGGACCCAGTACTTC

D: .
J: TRBJ2-2
size: medium-sized
V: TRBV20-1
CDR3: CSARDPASDNTGELFF
DNA: TGCAGTGCTAGAGACCCCGCTAGCGATAACACCGGGGAGCTGTTTTTT

D: TRBD2
J: TRBJ2-1
size: .
V: TRBV4-3
CDR3: CASSPSGGGVTISSYNEQFF
DNA: TGCGCCAGCAGCCCCTCCGGCGGGGGAGTCACGATCAGCTCCTACAATGAGCAGTTCTTC

D: TRBD1
J: TRBJ1-3
size: medium-sized
V: TRBV7-8
CDR3: CASSSFDRGVGGNTIYF
DNA: TGTGCCAGCAGCTCGTTTGACAGGGGAGTTGGTGGAAACACCATATATTTT

D: .
J: TRBJ2-1
size: once
V: TRBV3-1
CDR3: CASSQPFRRTIMTNDNEQFF
DNA: TGTGCCAGCAGCCAACCCTTCAGACGAACAATAATGACGAACGACAATGAGCAGTTCTTC

D: TRBD1
J: TRBJ2-7
size: .
V: TRBV11-2
CDR3: CASSRRQGASYEQYF
DNA: TGTGCCAGCAGCCGACGACAGGGGGCGTCTTACGAGCAGTACTTC

D: TRBD2
J: TRBJ2-7
size: .
V: TRBV9
CDR3: CASSVDRIAGVDEQYF
DNA: TGTGCCAGCAGCGTAGATAGAATAGCGGGAGTTGACGAGCAGTACTTC

D: .
J: TRBJ1-6
size: medium-sized
V: TRBV6-5
CDR3: CASSYSQGTRDSPLHF
DNA: TGTGCCAGCAGTTACTCTCAAGGGACGAGAGATTCACCCCTCCACTTT

D: TRBD1
J: TRBJ2-5
size: .
V: TRBV12-3/TRBV12-4
CDR3: CASSPRDRGSETQYF
DNA: TGTGCCAGCAGTCCCCGGGACAGGGGGAGCGAGACCCAGTACTTC

D: TRBD1
J: TRBJ2-7
size: medium-sized
V: TRBV7-8
CDR3: CASSLRDRAYEQYF
DNA: TGTGCCAGCAGCTTAAGGGACAGGGCTTACGAGCAGTACTTC

D: .
J: TRBJ2-6
size: medium-sized
V: TRBV9
CDR3: CASSPSGANVLTF
DNA: TGTGCCAGCAGCCCTTCTGGGGCCAACGTCCTGACTTTC

D: .
J: TRBJ2-3
size: few
V: TRBV9
CDR3: CASSVRTDTQYF
DNA: TGTGCCAGCAGCGTGCGGACAGATACGCAGTATTTT

D: TRBD1
J: TRBJ2-5
size: .
V: TRBV20-1
CDR3: CSARDRKETQCF
DNA: TGCAGTGCGCGGGACAGGAAAGAGACCCAGTGCTTC

D: TRBD2
J: TRBJ2-1
size: medium-sized
V: TRBV7-6
CDR3: CASSKSGSSYNEQFF
DNA: TGTGCCAGCAGCAAAAGCGGGAGCTCCTACAATGAGCAGTTCTTC

D: TRBD2
J: TRBJ2-5
size: few
V: TRBV7-9
CDR3: CASSLFSGTFRETQYF
DNA: TGTGCCAGCAGCTTATTCAGCGGGACTTTTCGGGAGACCCAGTACTTC

D: .
J: TRBJ1-5
size: medium-sized
V: TRBV5-1
CDR3: CASSFSGDSNQPQHF
DNA: TGCGCCAGCAGCTTCTCTGGGGATAGCAATCAGCCCCAGCATTTT

D: .
J: TRBJ2-7
size: medium-sized
V: TRBV10-3
CDR3: CAISELSNYEQYF
DNA: TGTGCCATCAGTGAGCTGTCAAATTACGAGCAGTACTTC